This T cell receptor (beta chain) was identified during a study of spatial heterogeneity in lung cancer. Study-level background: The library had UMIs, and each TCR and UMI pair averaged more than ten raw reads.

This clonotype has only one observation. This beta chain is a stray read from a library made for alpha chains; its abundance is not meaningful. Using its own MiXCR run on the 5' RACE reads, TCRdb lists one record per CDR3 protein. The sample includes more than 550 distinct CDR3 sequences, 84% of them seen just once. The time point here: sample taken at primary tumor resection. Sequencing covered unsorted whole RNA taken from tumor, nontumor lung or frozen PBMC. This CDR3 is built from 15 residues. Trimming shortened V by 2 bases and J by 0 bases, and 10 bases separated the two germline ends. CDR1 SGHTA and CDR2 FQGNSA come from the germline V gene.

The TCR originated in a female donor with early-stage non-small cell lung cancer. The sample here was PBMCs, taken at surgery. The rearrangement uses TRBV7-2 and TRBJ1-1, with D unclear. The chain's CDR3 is CASSLMGSMNTEAFF. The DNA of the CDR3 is TGTGCCAGCAGCTTAATGGGCAGTATGAACACTGAAGCTTTCTTT.